These 28 T cell receptor beta chains share one sample of origin, sequenced in a study of OX40 agonist ivuxolimab in advanced cancers. Using immunoSEQ multiplex PCR, the repertoire was profiled, and TCRdb retains in-frame clones only, with some absent. The repertoire has under 50,000 clones, over 60% of them found once; the top ten carry 7.9%. The input for sequencing was CD4+ or CD8+ T cells sorted from blood, taken in a trial of the OX40 agonist ivuxolimab. The receptors come from an adult with an advanced solid tumor such as melanoma, head and neck, liver or kidney cancer.

The V call is TRBV19, the J call TRBJ2-7, with TRBD1 matching 7 bases. The CDR3 is made up of 12 amino acids. V dropped 11 bases and J dropped 3; count of bases not matched to a gene: 7. From germline, CDR1 is LNHDA and CDR2 SQIVND (reference sequence). The CDR3 bases are TGTGCCGGCCAGGGGGTAGGCTACGAGCAGTACTTC. Translated: CAGQGVGYEQYF.

The gene calls are TRBV6-6 and TRBJ2-7; TRBD2 agrees at 7 bases. Germline V gives CDR1 MNHNY, CDR2 SVGAGI (reference sequence). V lost 8 bases and J lost 3; bases outside the gene matches: 13. CDR3 length equals 15 residues. CDR3 region: CASAQFGTTYYEQYF. The DNA of the CDR3 is TGTGCCAGCGCGCAATTTGGGACTACTTACTACGAGCAGTACTTC.

In its sample, this clone was seen once. The V and J genes are TRBV9 and TRBJ2-7, with a tentative D call TRBD1 (6 bases). This CDR3 contains 13 residues. Per the germline V gene, CDR1 is SGDLS and CDR2 is YYNGEE. V was shortened by 2 bases and J by 2 bases, with 8 bases between the two germline ends. The chain's CDR3 is CASSVGQPYEQYF. DNA for the CDR3: TGTGCCAGCAGCGTTGGACAGCCCTACGAGCAGTACTTC.

As for this clone: Other DNA sequences in this sample translate to the same CDR3. CDR3 coding DNA: TGTGCCAGCAGTGACTTAGCGACGGCATCCACAGATACGCAGTATTTT. Translating gives CASSDLATASTDTQYF. The chain joins TRBV6-4 to TRBJ2-3, with D maybe TRBD2 (5 bases). This CDR3 contains 16 residues. Trimming left V 1 base short and J 2 bases short, with 13 bases between. Germline lookup yields CDR1 MRHNA and CDR2 SNTAGT.

This chain uses TRBV11-3 with TRBJ2-3, with 8 bases lining up with TRBD2. The V gene's germline CDR1 is SGHNT and CDR2 YENEEA. This CDR3 is 16 amino acids long. The trim removed 1 base at V and 4 bases at J, leaving 7 bases unmatched. The CDR3: CASSLGRREAPDTQYF. CDR3 DNA: TGTGCCAGCAGCTTAGGGAGGCGGGAGGCGCCAGATACGCAGTATTTT.

The CDR3 coding sequence is TGCGCCAGCAGCCGCCCCGACCAGGCGTACAATGAGCAGTTCTTC. Its translation: CASSRPDQAYNEQFF. The J gene is TRBJ2-1, the V gene TRBV5-1; no reliable D call. V was pared by 4 bases and J by 4 bases, with 15 bases between. The CDR3 sequence is 15 residues long. Germline V gives CDR1 SGHRS, CDR2 YFSETQ. Using reference TRBV5-1 and TRBJ2-1 for the parts outside the CDR3, the full variable domain is KAGVTQTPRYLIKTRGQQVTLSCSPISGHRSVSWYQQTPGQGLQFLFEYFSETQRNKGNFPGRFSGRQFSNSRSEMNVSTLELGDSALYLCASSRPDQAYNEQFFGPGTRLTVL.

This chain joins TRBV6-5 and TRBJ1-1, with no clear D. CDR1 MNHEY and CDR2 SVGAGI come from the germline V gene. This CDR3 is 14 amino acids long. V lost 6 bases and J lost 7, with 18 bases in between. The CDR3 reads CASSGSSRGIEAFF. In nucleotides, the CDR3 is TGTGCCAGCAGCGGGAGCTCAAGAGGGATTGAAGCTTTCTTT.

This chain joins TRBV19 and TRBJ2-1; the match to TRBD2 covers 11 bases. Per the germline V gene, CDR1 is LNHDA and CDR2 is SQIVND (reference sequence). CDR3 length equals 15 residues. Trimming at V came to 3 bases and at J to 5 bases, leaving 3 bases not matched to a gene. In nucleotides, the CDR3 is TGTGCCAGTAGTATCACTAGCGGGAGTCACAATGAGCAGTTCTTC. Its protein is CASSITSGSHNEQFF.

The chain is built from TRBV5-6 and TRBJ2-6; D gene ambiguous. CDR3 length: 15 amino acids. Trimming stripped 5 bases from V and 2 bases from J, with 11 bases between. CDR1 SGHDT and CDR2 YYEEEE come from the germline V gene. CDR3 nucleotide sequence: TGTGCCAGCAGGGATATAAGCACTGGGGCCAACGTCCTGACTTTC. Translated, it gives CASRDISTGANVLTF.

This clone was recorded once. This chain joins TRBV6-4 and TRBJ2-3; D is ambiguous. Trimming took 3 bases from V and 6 from J, leaving 4 bases between them. The CDR3 spans 11 residues. The germline V gene encodes CDR1 MRHNA and CDR2 SNTAGT. Here the CDR3 reads CASSEGDTQYF. The CDR3 DNA reads TGTGCCAGCAGTGAAGGGGATACGCAGTATTTT.

Written as DNA, the CDR3 is TGTGCCAGCGCGGCGGGAGGGCTTACCTACGAGCAGTACTTC. It translates to CASAAGGLTYEQYF. The chain recombines TRBV27 with TRBJ2-7, with 9 bases identical to TRBD2. The CDR3 sequence is 14 residues long. V lost 8 bases, J lost 2 bases, and 7 bases stayed unmatched. The germline V gene has CDR1 MNHEY and CDR2 SMNVEV (reference sequence).

This chain connects TRBV27 to TRBJ1-1; 7 bases are shared with TRBD1. This CDR3 region has 15 residues. With V trimmed by 5 bases and J by 7 bases, 13 bases remained unmatched. Looked up from germline, CDR1 is MNHEY and CDR2 is SMNVEV (reference sequence). The CDR3 is CASSPPGQRRGEAFF. The DNA for the CDR3 is TGTGCCAGCAGTCCTCCGGGACAGAGGAGGGGTGAAGCTTTCTTT.

This sequence joins TRBV30 and TRBJ2-1, with TRBD1 identical over 9 bases. The CDR3 loop spans 17 amino acids. Looked up from germline, CDR1 is GTSNPN and CDR2 is SVGIG (reference sequence). V lost 0 bases to trimming and J lost 1 base; unmatched junction nucleotides: 7. The CDR3 here is CAWSVARQGGSYNEQFF. The CDR3 DNA reads as TGTGCCTGGAGTGTCGCCAGACAGGGGGGATCCTACAATGAGCAGTTCTTC.

As regards this clone: Other DNA sequences in this sample translate to the same CDR3. The chain couples TRBV19 to TRBJ1-5, with D unclear. Deletions cut 5 bases from V and 0 bases from J, with 11 bases between. CDR3 length: 15 amino acids. Germline assignment: CDR1 LNHDA and CDR2 SQIVND (reference sequence). The CDR3 sequence: CASSPQLYSNQPQHF. CDR3 DNA: TGTGCCAGTAGTCCACAGCTTTATAGCAATCAGCCCCAGCATTTT.

This chain links TRBV4-3 with TRBJ2-1; D unclear. The CDR3 extends over 15 amino acids. Germline lookup yields CDR1 LGHNA and CDR2 YSLEER. Deletions cut 0 bases from V and 2 bases from J, with 8 bases between. DNA of the CDR3: TGCGCCAGCAGCCAAGATTTAACGGCCTACAATGAGCAGTTCTTC. The encoded protein is CASSQDLTAYNEQFF.

On this clone itself: Additional DNA sequences in this sample encode the identical CDR3. The rearrangement joins TRBV30 to TRBJ2-6; D gene uncertain. CDR3 length: 11 residues. CDR1 and CDR2 (germline): GTSNPN, SVGIG (reference sequence). Trimming cost V 6 bases and J 4 bases, with 4 bases left between them. CDR3 region: CACTGANVLTF. CDR3 sequence (DNA): TGTGCCTGTACCGGGGCCAACGTCCTGACTTTC.

In this sample, this clone turned up a few times. The J gene is TRBJ2-7, the V gene TRBV7-2; D unresolved. The CDR3 runs 14 residues. Per the germline V gene, CDR1 is SGHTA and CDR2 is FQGNSA. Trimming removed 5 bases from V and 2 bases from J, with 13 bases in between. CDR3 residues: CASSPGQSAYEQYF. The CDR3 DNA reads as TGTGCCAGCAGCCCTGGGCAGAGCGCCTACGAGCAGTACTTC.

The chain couples TRBV29-1 to TRBJ2-1, with TRBD2 identical over 9 bases. With 7 bases clipped from V and 14 bases from J, the junction kept 21 bases outside the gene matches. This CDR3 spans 15 amino acids. CDR1 and CDR2 (germline): SQVTM, ANQGSEA. CDR3 region: CSGVASGRFLSPEFF. CDR3 coding DNA: TGCAGCGGTGTTGCCAGCGGGAGGTTCCTCTCCCCAGAGTTCTTC.

With respect to this clone: The same CDR3 can be traced to other DNA sequences in this sample. This rearrangement joins TRBV6-5 to TRBJ1-2, with a weak D call TRBD1 (6 bases). Per germline, CDR1 MNHEY and CDR2 SVGAGI. The CDR3 contains 14 residues. The V end lost 1 base, the J end lost 4 bases, and 10 bases lay between the germline ends. The CDR3 region has the DNA TGTGCCAGCAGTTACTTGACAGGAGTCTATGGCTACACCTTC. Translating it yields CASSYLTGVYGYTF.

The gene calls are TRBV15 and TRBJ2-1, with 7 bases fitting TRBD1. Germline V gene sequence: CDR1 LNHNV, CDR2 YYDKDF (reference sequence). J was trimmed by 10 bases and V by 9 bases; bases with no gene match: 9. The CDR3 has 12 amino acids. CDR3 amino acids: CATKQGWREQFF. The CDR3 DNA is TGTGCCACTAAACAGGGGTGGCGCGAGCAGTTCTTC.

V and J are TRBV4-3 and TRBJ2-1; the D is unclear. Per germline, CDR1 LGHNA and CDR2 YSLEER. The CDR3 is 16 amino acids. Trimming shortened V by 0 bases and J by 2 bases, and 11 bases separated the two germline ends. The CDR3: CASSQEFSVTYNEQFF. CDR3 coding DNA: TGCGCCAGCAGCCAAGAGTTCTCGGTTACCTACAATGAGCAGTTCTTC.

This chain uses TRBV7-2 with TRBJ1-2; D gene uncertain. Germline V gene data show CDR1 as SGHTA and CDR2 as FQGNSA. This CDR3 is built from 13 residues. Trimming took 0 bases from V and 4 from J, leaving 6 bases between them. As DNA, the CDR3 is TGTGCCAGCAGCTTAGCGCCGGGCTATGGCTACACCTTC. This sequence encodes CASSLAPGYGYTF.

On this clone itself: Sequence at one end of the junction differs from germline and may be a read error. This chain joins TRBV4-3 and TRBJ1-2; the D is unclear. Germline-derived CDR1 and CDR2 are LGHNA and YSLEER. The CDR3 consists of 11 residues. This CDR3 is CASSLYGSLHF. DNA of the CDR3: TGCGCCAGCAGCCTTTACGGCTCATTACACTTC.

This chain uses TRBV5-8 with TRBJ2-7; 7 nucleotides align to TRBD1. This CDR3 has 15 residues. Trimming removed 3 bases from V and 3 bases from J; junction bases left unmatched: 9. In germline, CDR1 is SGHTS, CDR2 YDEGEE. The CDR3 spells CASSSIRAGGYEQYF. The CDR3 nucleotides are TGTGCCAGCAGCTCGATTCGGGCAGGGGGCTACGAGCAGTACTTC.

This clone is a singleton in its sample. DNA for the CDR3: TGTGCCAGCTACGACAGGGGTGCTGAAGCTTTCTTT. Translating it yields CASYDRGAEAFF. The chain employs TRBV19 and TRBJ1-1; 8 nucleotides agree with TRBD1. Per the germline V gene, CDR1 is LNHDA and CDR2 is SQIVND (reference sequence). Trimming cost V 9 bases and J 6 bases; bases outside gene matches: 6. This CDR3 has 12 residues.

The rearrangement joins TRBV11-2 to TRBJ2-7, with D unclear. The germline V gene has CDR1 SGHAT and CDR2 FQNNGV. The CDR3 has 12 residues. The germline V and J ends were trimmed by 5 bases and 6 bases, with 11 bases remaining between them. In DNA, the CDR3 is TGTGCCAGCAGCGAAAGTCGTATCGAGCAGTACTTC. It specifies CASSESRIEQYF.

The chain recombines TRBV30 with TRBJ1-2, with D possibly being TRBD1 (5 bases). The ends were cut back, 4 bases at V and 4 bases at J, with 10 bases in the middle. This CDR3 is 12 amino acids long. CDR1 and CDR2 from the germline V gene are GTSNPN and SVGIG (reference sequence). The CDR3 region is CAWNTGFYGYTF. As DNA, the CDR3 is TGTGCCTGGAACACAGGCTTCTATGGCTACACCTTC.

The chain links TRBV2 to TRBJ2-7; 8 nucleotides line up with TRBD2. J gave up 7 bases and V 3 bases, and 2 bases lay outside the gene matches. The CDR3 runs 12 residues. The V gene's germline CDR1 is SNHLY and CDR2 FYNNEI. The CDR3 DNA sequence: TGTGCCAGCAGTGAGTCGGGGGGGGAGCAGTACTTC. Its translation: CASSESGGEQYF.